Listed below are T cell receptor beta chains from one sample, sequenced in a study of radiotherapy plus CTLA-4 blockade in lung cancer. Measured with immunoSEQ multiplex PCR; TCRdb has only the in-frame clones, and not every one. The sample records under 55,000 clones, roughly 80% being singletons. Sample: peripheral blood, taken from a patient treated with radiotherapy plus ipilimumab. The receptors here all came from a human donor with non-small cell lung cancer who had a partial response to radiotherapy plus ipilimumab. The CDR3 runs from the conserved cysteine through the conserved F or W. D genes are given only for firm matches. Some rows mark clone size as missing; the rest say once, few, many or name a class of expanded clone.

V gene	D gene	J gene	CDR3 length	clone size	CDR3 DNA	CDR3 protein
TRBV19	TRBD1	TRBJ2-7	14	few	TGTGCCAGCGACGCCGGGACAGGGATCTACGAGCAGTACTTC	CASDAGTGIYEQYF
TRBV5-1	-	TRBJ2-3	16	-	TGCGCCAGCCGAGGCTCGGGCAGGGGTAGCACAGATACGCAGTATTTT	CASRGSGRGSTDTQYF
TRBV19	-	TRBJ2-5	13	-	TGTGCCAGTAGTATTGCCCGGGGAGAGACCCAGTACTTC	CASSIARGETQYF
TRBV5-1	TRBD1	TRBJ1-5	15	-	TGCGCCAGCAGCAGGACAGGCGATAGCAATCAGCCCCAGCATTTT	CASSRTGDSNQPQHF
TRBV5-8	-	TRBJ2-3	16	-	TGTGCCAGCAGCCAACGAGCGGGCCGGAGCACAGATACGCAGTATTTT	CASSQRAGRSTDTQYF
TRBV5-1	-	TRBJ2-7	12	-	TGCGCCAGCAAGGGGCAGGACTACGAGCAGTACTTC	CASKGQDYEQYF
TRBV10-2	TRBD1	TRBJ1-6	15	once	TGCGCCAGCAGGGAGACAGGGAGACATAGCTCACCCCTCCACTTT	CASRETGRHSSPLHF
TRBV5-1	-	TRBJ2-1	11	-	TGCGCCAGCAGCTTCTTGTATGAGCAGTTCTTC	CASSFLYEQFF
TRBV7-2	TRBD2	TRBJ2-3	13	-	TGTGCCAGCAGGAAAATAGCGGGGGGGCCCGAGTATTTT	CASRKIAGGPEYF
TRBV21-1	-	TRBJ2-1	16	-	TGTGCCAGCAGGTACTTCCGGGACAGGGGTCCCCATGAGCAGTTCTTC	CASRYFRDRGPHEQFF
TRBV6-5	TRBD1	TRBJ1-1	14	-	TGTGCCAGCAGTACGGGACAGGGGAACACTGAAGCTTTCTTT	CASSTGQGNTEAFF
TRBV28	TRBD2	TRBJ2-7	17	-	TGTGCCAGCAGTCCCCACCGGGGGTTTCGCGGGGGCTACGAGCAGTACTTC	CASSPHRGFRGGYEQYF
TRBV5-6	TRBD2	TRBJ2-1	15	-	TGTGCCAGCAGCTTGGGGACTAGCGGCTACAATGAGCAGTTCTTC	CASSLGTSGYNEQFF
TRBV5-1	-	TRBJ2-1	12	few	TGCGCCAGCAGCCTGGAGGGGGTTGAGCAGTTCTTC	CASSLEGVEQFF
TRBV6-1	-	TRBJ1-5	13	-	TGTGCCAGCAGTGAATCGTGGAGTCAGCCCCAGCATTTT	CASSESWSQPQHF
TRBV9	-	TRBJ2-3	14	-	TGTGCCAGCGGCGGCAGGGTTAGCACAGATACGCAGTATTTT	CASGGRVSTDTQYF
TRBV11-2	-	TRBJ2-1	16	once	TGTGCCAGCAGCCAAGTAGGACACAGAACCTACAATGAGCAGTTCTTC	CASSQVGHRTYNEQFF
TRBV6-6	-	TRBJ1-1	14	-	TGTGCCAGCATTAGCGGGGGTATGAACACTGAGGCTTTCTTT	CASISGGMNTEAFF
TRBV7-8	-	TRBJ1-1	13	-	TGTGCCAGCAGCCTCTTGGCCGACACTGAAGCTTTCTTT	CASSLLADTEAFF
TRBV7-3	-	TRBJ2-1	16	-	TGTGCCAGCAGCTTACGAGATAGGGGAGGCGGCTGGGTGCAGTTCTTC	CASSLRDRGGGWVQFF
TRBV7-2	TRBD1	TRBJ2-3	16	-	TGTGCCAGCAGCTTTCCCGGGACAGGGAGCAGAAATACGCAGTATTTT	CASSFPGTGSRNTQYF
TRBV4-1	TRBD2	TRBJ2-2	17	-	TGCGCCAGCAGCCAAGTTCCGAAGACGGGGGGCACCGGGGAGCTGTTTTTT	CASSQVPKTGGTGELFF
TRBV28	TRBD2	TRBJ2-5	15	-	TGTGCCAGCAGTTCTCTAGCGGGGGGAGGGGAGACCCAGTACTTC	CASSSLAGGGETQYF
TRBV7-8	TRBD1	TRBJ1-4	16	-	TGTGCCAGCAGCCGACAGGGGGGGGCAACTAATGAAAAACTGTTTTTT	CASSRQGGATNEKLFF
TRBV9	TRBD1	TRBJ1-4	15	-	TGTGCCAGCAGCGCCCTGACAGGGGGCAATGAAAAACTGTTTTTT	CASSALTGGNEKLFF
TRBV7-2	TRBD1	TRBJ2-4	14	once	TGTGCCAGCAGCTATGGACAGGGTCGAAACATTCAGTACTTC	CASSYGQGRNIQYF
TRBV7-8	TRBD2	TRBJ2-2	15	few	TGTGCCAGCAGATCCCCGGGAGGGAACACCGGGGAGCTGTTTTTT	CASRSPGGNTGELFF
TRBV2	TRBD1	TRBJ2-2	14	-	TGTGCCAGCAGTAGGGGACAGGGGGCCGGGGAGCTGTTTTTT	CASSRGQGAGELFF
TRBV19	-	TRBJ2-3	11	-	TGTGCCAGTAGTAATATAGATACGCAGTATTTT	CASSNIDTQYF
TRBV28	TRBD1	TRBJ1-1	15	-	TGTGCCACCCGGGACAGGGCGCGGATCGGCACTGAAGCTTTCTTT	CATRDRARIGTEAFF
TRBV5-6	TRBD1	TRBJ1-3	18	-	TGTGCCAGCAGCTCCATACAGGGGGCGCGGGGCGTAAGAAACACCATATATTTT	CASSSIQGARGVRNTIYF
TRBV19	-	TRBJ1-4	13	-	TGTGCCAGTACTATAAGCGGAGGTGAAAAACTGTTTTTT	CASTISGGEKLFF
TRBV19	-	TRBJ1-5	13	once	TGTGCCAGCAAAGGGCAGGGTATTCAGCCCCAGCATTTT	CASKGQGIQPQHF
TRBV5-4	TRBD2	TRBJ2-7	15	-	TGTGCCAGCAGCTTGCCGGGGGGGGCTCGTTACGAGCAGTACTTC	CASSLPGGARYEQYF
TRBV15	TRBD2	TRBJ2-5	17	-	TGTGCCACCAGCAGAGATCACGGGGGGGCTACCCAAGAGACCCAGTACTTC	CATSRDHGGATQETQYF
TRBV5-6	TRBD2	TRBJ2-2	16	-	TGTGCCAGCAGCCCAACAGCGGGGGGGCCGATCGGGGAGCTGTTTTTT	CASSPTAGGPIGELFF
TRBV14	TRBD2	TRBJ2-1	15	-	TGTGCCAGCAGCCAAGGGCGGGGGGGCGGGGATGAGCAGTTCTTC	CASSQGRGGGDEQFF
TRBV15	-	TRBJ2-3	13	-	TGTGCCACCGGGGAGATAAGCACAGATACGCAGTATTTT	CATGEISTDTQYF
TRBV10-3	-	TRBJ1-5	17	-	TGTGCCATCAGTGCCTTCCCCCACGGGGGAAGCAATCAGCCCCAGCATTTT	CAISAFPHGGSNQPQHF
TRBV6-5	-	TRBJ2-3	15	-	TGTGCCAGCAGCTTGTTAGAGTCGGGCACAGATACGCAGTATTTT	CASSLLESGTDTQYF
TRBV7-2	-	TRBJ1-2	13	once	TGTGCCAGCAGCTTAGCCAGGAACTATGGCTACACCTTC	CASSLARNYGYTF
TRBV6-1	-	TRBJ1-5	15	-	TGTGCCAGCATCCTAGAGGGGGGGACGGGTCAGCCCCAGCATTTT	CASILEGGTGQPQHF
TRBV18	TRBD1	TRBJ1-5	15	once	TGTGCCAGCTCAGTTACAGGGGGGATGGATCAGCCCCAGCATTTT	CASSVTGGMDQPQHF
TRBV5-4	TRBD1	TRBJ2-7	16	-	TGTGCCAGCAGCTTGGGGACAGGAATCAAAAACTACGAGCAGTACTTC	CASSLGTGIKNYEQYF
TRBV27	TRBD1	TRBJ2-7	13	-	TGTGCCAGCAGTCCGGGACAGATCTACGAGCAGTACTTC	CASSPGQIYEQYF
TRBV19	-	TRBJ2-4	15	-	TGTGCCAGTAGTATCGGCGGCTTTAACCCGGACATTCAGTACTTC	CASSIGGFNPDIQYF
TRBV10-3	TRBD1	TRBJ2-7	14	-	TGTGCCATCAGTGAGCCCGGGACAGACTACGAGCAGTACTTC	CAISEPGTDYEQYF
TRBV5-4	-	TRBJ1-2	14	-	TGTGCCAGCAGCTTGGGGGGCGCCGGCTATGGCTACACCTTC	CASSLGGAGYGYTF
TRBV7-3	-	TRBJ2-7	15	-	TGTGCCAGCAGCTTATACGGACAGAGCTCCTACGAGCAGTACTTC	CASSLYGQSSYEQYF
TRBV11-2	-	TRBJ2-5	14	-	TGTGCCAGCAGCTTGAAGCGTAACCAAGAGACCCAGTACTTC	CASSLKRNQETQYF
TRBV19	-	TRBJ1-6	12	-	TGTGCCAGTAGTACAGGGGTCTCACCCCTCCACTTT	CASSTGVSPLHF